This TCR beta chain was recovered during a study of blood T cells in healthy people across ages. A second PCR, run for about 7 to 11 cycles, used a sample-barcoded 5' primer plus a J-beta primer mix. Every sample returned 2.5 million or more CDR3-containing paired-end reads. TCRdb used MiXCR to reprocess the 5' RACE reads, holding one entry per CDR3 protein. Found here are approximately 1,000,000 distinct CDR3 sequences, around 45% of them singletons; the top ten hold approximately 20%. Every donor provided around 9.5 milliliters of peripheral blood. Total RNA amounts of at least 5 micrograms were extracted per sample. The sequencing sample was made of blood. The clonotype originates from a woman aged 55-75 years in good health.

The CDR3 DNA is TGTGCCTGGAGGACGGTTGCTACGCAGTATTTT. Its translation is CAWRTVATQYF. The chain joins TRBV30 to TRBJ2-3; D gene ambiguous. The CDR3 runs to 11 residues. CDR1 GTSNPN and CDR2 SVGIG come from the germline V gene (reference sequence). V dropped 3 bases and J dropped 8 bases, with 9 bases sitting between them.